The present T cell receptor beta chain was sequenced within a study of glioma-infiltrating T cells. In the case of this clonotype: Its antigen is as yet unknown. One end of the junction is discordant with germline, which a read error may explain.

The CDR3 consists of 15 residues. Germline assignment: CDR1 KGHSH and CDR2 LQKENI. The study's findings and limits: Non-neoplastic patients had below-expected tissue-blood divergence, while all gliomas exceeded expectation. Only very few CDR3 sequences appeared in both tissue and blood.

Using RNA template, CDR3s of TCR alpha and beta were amplified with iRepertoire arm-PCR. Tissue mRNA or PBMC total RNA, roughly 90-450 ng, went into one-step reverse transcription and amplification. Each CDR3 protein gets one entry after TCRdb re-called the multiplex PCR reads with MiXCR. The sample carries approximately 90,000 distinct CDR3 sequences, about 23% recorded once. This sequence originates from a human donor with low-grade glioma or glioblastoma, undergoing nonglioma brain surgery, or in good health (not recorded which). The J gene is TRBJ1-4, the V gene TRBV18, with D unclear. The specimen was glioma tissue, nonneoplastic brain tissue, or PBMCs (not recorded which). The CDR3 sequence: CASSPKTARNEKMFF. The CDR3, as DNA: TGTGCCAGCTCCCCCAAGACGGCTAGAAATGAAAAAATGTTTTTT. Variable domain in full (rest from reference TRBV18 and TRBJ1-4): NAGVMQNPRHLVRRRGQEARLRCSPMKGHSHVYWYRQLPEEGLKFMVYLQKENIIDESGMPKERFSAEFPKEGPSILRIQQVVRGDSAAYFCASSPKTARNEKMFFGSGTQLSVL.